A selection of T cell receptor beta chains follows, all from one sample in a study of blood T cell repertoires in COVID-19. Libraries were prepared by immunoSEQ multiplex PCR; TCRdb keeps only in-frame clonotypes and omits some of them. The sample holds approximately 150,000 clones, more than 75% seen once. What was sequenced was peripheral blood. These receptors were taken from a woman in her fifties or sixties with active or convalescent COVID-19. Both conserved end residues are part of each CDR3. The D gene is left open where the match is weak. Part of the rows lack a size; the others show once, few, many or a class for expanded clones.

clone_size	j_call	v_call	d_call	cdr3_aa	cdr3_nt
.	TRBJ2-1	TRBV27	TRBD1	CASSFHPGQYRYNEQFF	TGTGCCAGCAGTTTCCACCCGGGACAGTATCGCTACAATGAGCAGTTCTTC
.	TRBJ2-7	TRBV29-1	TRBD1	CSAGQGAYEQYF	TGCAGCGCCGGACAGGGGGCCTACGAGCAGTACTTC
once	TRBJ1-4	TRBV11-2	.	CASSPQHATNEKLFF	TGTGCCAGCAGCCCACAACATGCAACTAATGAAAAACTGTTTTTT
.	TRBJ1-6	TRBV13	.	CTSSLPSSYNSPLHF	TGTACCAGCAGCTTGCCGAGCTCCTATAATTCACCCCTCCACTTT
.	TRBJ2-2	TRBV25-1	.	CASSPLQGDTGELFF	TGTGCCAGCAGTCCCCTACAGGGAGACACCGGGGAGCTGTTTTTT
.	TRBJ2-3	TRBV6-2/TRBV6-3	.	CASSLRSSPDTQYF	TGTGCCAGCAGCCTCCGTAGTAGCCCGGATACGCAGTATTTT
.	TRBJ1-2	TRBV28	.	CASSPQGSNYGYTF	TGTGCCAGCAGTCCACAGGGTTCTAACTATGGCTACACCTTC
once	TRBJ2-7	TRBV4-1	TRBD1	CASSQATGKFIEQYF	TGCGCCAGCAGCCAGGCGACAGGGAAGTTCATCGAGCAGTACTTC
.	TRBJ2-3	TRBV12-5	.	CASGRDPRWADTQYF	TGTGCTAGTGGTAGAGACCCGAGGTGGGCAGATACGCAGTATTTT
.	TRBJ2-1	TRBV14	TRBD2	CASSRSGRGMNEQFF	TGTGCCAGCAGCCGTAGCGGGAGAGGTATGAATGAGCAGTTCTTC
few	TRBJ1-2	TRBV19	.	CASSTLDRPNYGYTF	TGTGCCAGTAGTACGCTCGACAGGCCTAACTATGGCTACACCTTC
.	TRBJ2-1	TRBV27	TRBD2	CASSLRTTSGPDNEQFF	TGTGCCAGCAGTTTACGAACAACTAGCGGACCCGACAATGAGCAGTTCTTC
.	TRBJ2-1	TRBV7-2	TRBD2	CASSLDGGLSYNEQFF	TGTGCCAGCAGCTTAGACGGGGGGTTGTCCTACAATGAGCAGTTCTTC
.	TRBJ1-2	TRBV7-9	TRBD1	CASSPWDSPYGYTF	TGTGCCAGCAGCCCGTGGGACAGCCCCTATGGCTACACCTTC
.	TRBJ2-7	TRBV14	.	CASSQQETGLYEQYF	TGTGCCAGCAGCCAGCAGGAGACAGGCCTCTACGAGCAGTACTTC
.	TRBJ1-1	TRBV27	TRBD1	CASSLQGQGLNTEAFF	TGTGCCAGCAGTCTGCAGGGACAGGGGTTGAACACTGAAGCTTTCTTT
.	TRBJ2-7	TRBV11-1	TRBD1	CASSQGDRQSSYEQYF	TGTGCCAGCAGCCAAGGGGACAGGCAGAGCTCCTACGAGCAGTACTTC
.	TRBJ2-5	TRBV5-5	TRBD1	CASSPGTGGLRETQYF	TGTGCCAGCAGCCCTGGGACAGGGGGCCTTCGAGAGACCCAGTACTTC
.	TRBJ2-1	TRBV24-1	TRBD2	CATGKPLAGGPGNEQFF	TGTGCCACCGGAAAACCCCTAGCGGGAGGGCCGGGGAATGAGCAGTTCTTC
few	TRBJ2-2	TRBV27	.	CASRALTQGTGELFF	TGTGCCAGCAGAGCACTTACTCAGGGCACCGGGGAGCTGTTTTTT
.	TRBJ1-2	TRBV24-1	.	CATSDPDRNYGYTF	TGTGCCACCAGTGACCCTGACAGGAACTATGGCTACACCTTC
.	TRBJ2-1	TRBV5-1	.	CASSLPTGLNEQFF	TGCGCCAGCAGCCTGCCGACAGGACTCAATGAGCAGTTCTTC
once	TRBJ2-3	TRBV7-2	.	CASSSEGVVNTDTQYF	TGTGCCAGCAGCTCAGAGGGGGTAGTTAACACAGATACGCAGTATTTT
.	TRBJ1-3	TRBV30	TRBD1	CAWSTGENTIYF	TGTGCCTGGAGTACAGGGGAAAACACCATATATTTT
.	TRBJ2-7	TRBV27	TRBD1	CASSSQRDRGLEQYF	TGTGCCAGCAGTTCACAACGGGACAGGGGGCTCGAGCAGTACTTC
.	TRBJ1-5	TRBV19	.	CASSIFRQVNQPQHF	TGTGCCAGTAGTATATTTCGGCAGGTCAATCAGCCCCAGCATTTT
.	TRBJ1-2	TRBV5-1	TRBD1	CASSSKTTGDRAYGYTF	TGCGCCAGCAGCTCCAAAACGACGGGGGACAGGGCCTATGGCTACACCTTC
.	TRBJ1-1	TRBV9	.	CASSAGNTEAFF	TGTGCCAGCAGCGCGGGGAACACTGAAGCTTTCTTT
once	TRBJ2-1	TRBV5-5	.	CASSFGQLFGQFF	TGTGCCAGCAGCTTTGGGCAGCTCTTTGGGCAGTTCTTC
.	TRBJ2-7	TRBV7-2	.	CASSLIQMNSYEQYF	TGTGCCAGCAGCTTAATTCAGATGAATTCCTACGAGCAGTACTTC
.	TRBJ1-2	TRBV7-2	TRBD1	CASSLIDNRGGGYTF	TGTGCCAGCAGCTTAATCGACAACAGGGGTGGTGGCTACACCTTC
.	TRBJ2-3	TRBV6-2/TRBV6-3	TRBD2	CASSSSGGLDTQYF	TGTGCCAGCAGTTCTAGCGGGGGTCTGGATACGCAGTATTTT
.	TRBJ2-2	TRBV5-4	TRBD1	CASSTRTGTNTGELFF	TGTGCCAGCAGCACCCGGACAGGGACCAACACCGGGGAGCTGTTTTTT
.	TRBJ1-1	TRBV9	.	CASSVGTEKTEAFF	TGTGCCAGCAGCGTAGGAACAGAGAAGACTGAAGCTTTCTTT
.	TRBJ2-1	TRBV4-2	TRBD2	CASSPGTLLAGGSYNEQFF	TGTGCCAGCAGCCCCGGAACGTTACTAGCGGGAGGGTCCTACAATGAGCAGTTCTTC
.	TRBJ2-7	TRBV30	TRBD2	CAWSVGTSVYEQYF	TGTGCCTGGAGTGTGGGGACTAGCGTCTACGAGCAGTACTTC